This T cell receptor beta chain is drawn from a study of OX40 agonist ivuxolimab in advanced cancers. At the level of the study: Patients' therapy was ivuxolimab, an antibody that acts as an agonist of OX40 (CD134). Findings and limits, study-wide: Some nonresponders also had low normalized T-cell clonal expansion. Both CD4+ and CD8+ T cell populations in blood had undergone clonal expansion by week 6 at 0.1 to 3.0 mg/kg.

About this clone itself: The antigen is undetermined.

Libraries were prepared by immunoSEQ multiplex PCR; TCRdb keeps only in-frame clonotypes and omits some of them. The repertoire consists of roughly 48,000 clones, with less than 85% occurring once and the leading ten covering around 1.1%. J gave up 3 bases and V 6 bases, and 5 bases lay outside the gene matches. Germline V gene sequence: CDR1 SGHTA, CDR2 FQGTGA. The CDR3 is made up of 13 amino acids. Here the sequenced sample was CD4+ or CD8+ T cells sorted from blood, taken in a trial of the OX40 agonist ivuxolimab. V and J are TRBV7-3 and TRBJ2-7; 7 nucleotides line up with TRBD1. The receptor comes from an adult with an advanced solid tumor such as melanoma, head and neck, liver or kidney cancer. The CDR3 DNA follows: TGTGCCAGCAGTCGGACAGGAAACTACGAGCAGTACTTC. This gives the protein CASSRTGNYEQYF.